What follows are 14 T cell receptor beta chains derived from one specimen sequenced in a study of tumour-infiltrating T cells in Burkitt lymphoma (dated by TCRdb to the early 2020s). Libraries were prepared through the immunoSEQ multiplex PCR assay. Imported from immuneACCESS, the table was reduced by TCRdb to in-frame sequences with V and J called. These copies leave out some clones; in studies compared against another copy, an unresolved V gene accounts for under half, and the cause of the remainder is not known. The sample includes 15,000 or so clones, with 30% observed a single time. Around 6.5% of the sample lies in the top ten. The sample consisted of tumor tissue. The receptors derive from a human donor with diffuse large B-cell lymphoma.

The CDR3 DNA follows: TGTGCCAGCAGCTCAGGGATTAACGGAGGCTACACCTTC. This encodes CASSSGINGGYTF. The chain links TRBV5-6 to TRBJ1-2, with a weak D call TRBD1 (5 bases). The V gene's germline CDR1 is SGHDT and CDR2 YYEEEE. V lost 3 bases and J lost 8, with 14 bases in between. The CDR3 has 13 amino acids.

This clone showed up just a few times. The rearrangement links TRBV6-5 to TRBJ2-7; tentative D call: TRBD1 (6 bases). CDR1 MNHEY and CDR2 SVGAGI come from the germline V gene. The V end was cut by 4 bases, the J end by 2 bases, with 12 bases between. The CDR3 runs 14 residues. CDR3 sequence: CASSSNGQTYEQYF. The CDR3 nucleotides read TGTGCCAGCAGTTCGAATGGACAGACCTACGAGCAGTACTTC.

The CDR3 loop reads CASSPTGTPTGELFF. CDR3 nucleotide sequence: TGTGCCAGTAGCCCGACAGGGACTCCCACCGGGGAGCTGTTTTTT. This sequence joins TRBV19 and TRBJ2-2; D possibly corresponds to TRBD1 (7 bases). Germline V gene sequence: CDR1 LNHDA, CDR2 SQIVND (reference sequence). The CDR3 has 15 amino acids. V dropped 6 bases and J dropped 4 bases, with 15 bases sitting between them.

This clone was seen a few times. This chain's CDR3 is CASRTTGDTGELFF. CDR3 sequence (DNA): TGTGCCAGCAGGACAACAGGGGACACCGGGGAGCTGTTTTTT. This chain uses TRBV6-5 with TRBJ2-2; 7 nucleotides agree with TRBD1. Germline values: CDR1 MNHEY, CDR2 SVGAGI. The CDR3 is made up of 14 amino acids. Unmatched junction bases numbered 4, after V lost 6 bases and J lost 3 bases.

CDR3 coding DNA: TGCAGTGCCCGACAGGAAGAGACCCAGTACTTC. Translation gives CSARQEETQYF. The chain employs TRBV20-1 and TRBJ2-5, with D perhaps matching TRBD1 (6 bases). CDR1 and CDR2 from the germline V gene are DFQATT and SNEGSKA (reference sequence). Trimming removed 6 bases from V and 3 bases from J, with 8 bases in between. CDR3 length equals 11 residues.

The chain uses TRBV15 and TRBJ2-1; D possibly corresponds to TRBD2 (5 bases). CDR1 and CDR2 (germline): LNHNV, YYDKDF (reference sequence). CDR3 length: 15 residues. Trimming left V 3 bases short and J 3 bases short, with 12 bases between. CDR3 coding DNA: TGTGCCACCAGCAGGGCCGGGATATACTACAATGAGCAGTTCTTC. This gives the protein CATSRAGIYYNEQFF.

In its sample, this clone is medium-sized. The chain couples TRBV28 to TRBJ1-2; 11 bases align to TRBD1. Germline V gene sequence: CDR1 MDHEN, CDR2 SYDVKM. The CDR3 length is 16 residues. The ends lost 5 bases at V and 6 bases at J; junction bases unmatched: 11. DNA for the CDR3: TGTGCCAGCAGTCCAATTCCCGGGACAGGGGGTAATGGCTACACCTTC. Translation gives CASSPIPGTGGNGYTF.

The chain carries TRBV7-9 and TRBJ2-3; TRBD2 matches at 11 bases. The CDR3 contains 15 residues. CDR1 is SEHNR, CDR2 FQNEAQ, per germline (reference sequence). The V segment lost 5 bases and the J segment 3 bases; nucleotides outside the gene matches: 4. The chain's CDR3 is CASSRTSGRTDTQYF. CDR3 DNA sequence: TGTGCCAGCAGCCGAACTAGCGGGAGAACAGATACGCAGTATTTT.

This clone has only a few counts. J is TRBJ1-5 and V is TRBV27; D remains unclear. Germline CDR1 and CDR2: MNHEY and SMNVEV (reference sequence). This CDR3 is 14 amino acids long. Deletions cut 2 bases from V and 4 bases from J, with 9 bases between. The CDR3 DNA reads TGTGCCAGCAGTTTACGACACTTAAATCAGCCCCAGCATTTT. It specifies CASSLRHLNQPQHF.

The V call is TRBV28, the J call TRBJ2-1; the match to TRBD2 covers 10 bases. Germline CDR1 and CDR2: MDHEN and SYDVKM. Trimming took 0 bases from V and 1 from J; bases not matched to a gene: 3. The CDR3 has 17 residues. DNA of the CDR3: TGTGCCAGCAGTTTATGGCCTAGCGGGAGTTCCTACAATGAGCAGTTCTTC. Residues: CASSLWPSGSSYNEQFF.

This clone was counted only a few times. This chain uses TRBV19 with TRBJ1-5, with 8 bases matching TRBD1. Trimming removed 3 bases from V and 3 bases from J; junction bases left unmatched: 10. CDR1 LNHDA and CDR2 SQIVND come from the germline V gene (reference sequence). The CDR3 is 17 residues long. The CDR3 is CASSMVRGQAHNQPQHF. The CDR3 DNA reads TGTGCCAGTAGTATGGTTAGGGGACAGGCCCACAATCAGCCCCAGCATTTT.

The chain carries TRBV7-9 and TRBJ1-4; a possible D gene is TRBD1 (6 bases). Between the trimmed V and J ends, which lost 1 base and 4 bases, there was a span of 10 bases. The CDR3 spans 15 residues. Germline CDR1 SEHNR, CDR2 FQNEAQ (reference sequence). The CDR3 region is CASSLEQGFNEKLFF. CDR3 sequence (DNA): TGTGCCAGCAGCTTAGAACAGGGTTTTAATGAAAAACTGTTTTTT.

This chain joins TRBV2 and TRBJ2-1; 7 bases agree with TRBD2. Germline values: CDR1 SNHLY, CDR2 FYNNEI. The CDR3 sequence is 17 residues long. J lost 1 base, V lost 6 bases, and 12 bases had no gene match. The CDR3 coding sequence is TGTGCCAGCAGCCTAGATGGACTAGTTTTTTCCTACAATGAGCAGTTCTTC. Encoded protein: CASSLDGLVFSYNEQFF.

The V gene is TRBV7-9, the J gene TRBJ2-7; TRBD2 is a possible D gene (5 bases). V was pared by 1 base and J by 1 base, with 14 bases between. The CDR3 totals 16 residues. Germline lookup yields CDR1 SEHNR and CDR2 FQNEAQ (reference sequence). The CDR3 DNA reads TGTGCCAGCAGCTTAGGCCCGGGAACTCCTTCCTACGAGCAGTACTTC. This sequence encodes CASSLGPGTPSYEQYF.